This T cell receptor (beta chain) was documented in a study of blood T cell repertoires in COVID-19. Per the original data handling: It was from reference gene primer amplification that nucleated cell counts were estimated. Assay: immunoSEQ multiplex PCR; the TCRdb copy retains only in-frame clones and omits some. The V and J calls and the clone size are those of that table, but D and trimming were determined from the DNA. The table records about 190,000 clones, about 88% of them present only once. The germline gives CDR1 WNHNN, CDR2 SYGVQD (reference sequence). The CDR3 runs 14 residues. V dropped 0 bases and J dropped 6 bases, with 12 bases sitting between them.

The chain is built from TRBV10-1 and TRBJ2-7; possibly TRBD2 for D (5 bases). Sequenced input: peripheral blood. The clonotype comes from a man younger than 40 with acute or convalescent COVID-19. The CDR3 sequence: CASSESTMSGEQYF. In DNA, the CDR3 is TGCGCCAGCAGTGAGTCAACCATGAGCGGCGAGCAGTACTTC.